Listed below are T cell receptor beta chains from one sample, sequenced in a study of cytomegalovirus exposure and HLA in healthy donors. This table comes from immunoSEQ multiplex PCR, and its TCRdb copy is limited to in-frame clones, with some not included. The table includes approximately 180,000 clones, 84% detected once. The sequencing input was PBMCs. These receptors came from a girl aged 10 to 17 in good health and CMV-seropositive. Each CDR3 is given with its conserved first and last residue. A D gene is named only where the DNA matches it firmly. Clone size, where shown, is once, few, many, or a class for clones that have expanded.

.	12	.	TRBV29-1	TRBJ1-2	CSVDGGYYGYTF	TGCAGCGTGGATGGAGGATACTATGGCTACACCTTC
.	14	TRBD1	TRBV4-1	TRBJ1-4	CASSRTGLNEKLFF	TGCGCCAGCAGTAGGACAGGGCTTAATGAAAAACTGTTTTTT
.	16	.	TRBV10-3	TRBJ2-3	CAISESWRGSEDTQYF	TGTGCCATCAGTGAGTCGTGGCGGGGAAGTGAAGATACGCAGTATTTT
.	12	.	TRBV14	TRBJ2-2	CASSHNTGELFF	TGTGCCAGCAGTCACAATACCGGGGAGCTGTTTTTT
.	14	TRBD1	TRBV11-3	TRBJ1-2	CASSIRTGDYGYTF	TGTGCCAGCAGCATCCGGACAGGGGACTATGGCTACACCTTC
once	14	.	TRBV5-1	TRBJ2-5	CASSLGDSQETQYF	TGCGCCAGCAGCTTGGGTGACAGCCAAGAGACCCAGTACTTC
once	14	TRBD1	TRBV7-9	TRBJ1-2	CASSRGQGADGYTF	TGTGCCAGCAGCCGTGGACAGGGGGCGGATGGCTACACCTTC
.	16	TRBD1	TRBV11-2	TRBJ1-4	CASSLVGGGYYEKLFF	TGTGCCAGCAGCTTAGTAGGGGGCGGATATTATGAAAAACTGTTTTTT
few	15	TRBD1	TRBV5-1	TRBJ1-3	CASSFDGDRGNTIYF	TGCGCCAGCAGCTTCGACGGGGACAGGGGAAACACCATATATTTT
.	14	.	TRBV6-5	TRBJ1-2	CASSYSRQDYGYTF	TGTGCCAGCAGTTACAGTCGACAGGACTATGGCTACACCTTC
once	13	TRBD1	TRBV16	TRBJ1-1	CASKTGGLTEAFF	TGTGCCAGTAAAACAGGGGGCCTCACTGAAGCTTTCTTT
.	15	.	TRBV28	TRBJ1-5	CASSLTGGGNQPQHF	TGTGCCAGCAGTTTAACCGGGGGAGGAAATCAGCCCCAGCATTTT
.	13	.	TRBV6-1	TRBJ1-1	CASSGDRNTEAFF	TGTGCCAGCAGTGGAGATCGGAACACTGAAGCTTTCTTT
.	14	TRBD1	TRBV9	TRBJ1-1	CASSVGQGVTEAFF	TGTGCCAGCAGCGTAGGACAGGGAGTAACTGAAGCTTTCTTT
.	12	.	TRBV9	TRBJ1-1	CASNEVNTEAFF	TGTGCCAGCAACGAGGTGAACACTGAAGCTTTCTTT
few	16	TRBD1	TRBV11-2	TRBJ2-7	CASSLESTGGSYEQYF	TGTGCCAGCAGCTTAGAATCAACAGGGGGCTCCTACGAGCAGTACTTC
.	15	.	TRBV27	TRBJ2-1	CASSLLQGSYNEQFF	TGTGCCAGCAGTTTACTACAGGGCTCCTACAATGAGCAGTTCTTC
.	15	TRBD1	TRBV19	TRBJ2-3	CASSRQGSTADTQYF	TGTGCCAGTAGTCGACAGGGTAGCACAGCAGATACGCAGTATTTT
.	12	.	TRBV6-6	TRBJ1-1	CASPSPRRRAFF	TGTGCCAGCCCCAGCCCCCGGAGGCGGGCTTTCTTT
once	15	.	TRBV2	TRBJ2-7	CASSGLSEPQSEQYF	TGTGCCAGCAGCGGACTAAGCGAGCCACAAAGCGAGCAGTACTTC
.	13	.	TRBV7-9	TRBJ1-1	CSSSSPPTDGVFF	TGTTCCAGCAGCTCTCCCCCAACTGACGGGGTTTTCTTT
.	17	TRBD2	TRBV5-4	TRBJ2-7	CASSPGLAGGDTYEQYF	TGTGCCAGCAGCCCGGGACTAGCGGGGGGGGATACCTACGAGCAGTACTTC
.	15	.	TRBV7-9	TRBJ1-5	CASSSSATSNQPQHF	TGTGCCAGCAGCTCCTCCGCTACTAGCAATCAGCCCCAGCATTTT
many	14	TRBD2	TRBV6-5	TRBJ2-1	CASSYVPGGNEQFF	TGTGCCAGCAGTTACGTGCCGGGGGGCAATGAGCAGTTCTTC
few	16	.	TRBV5-6	TRBJ2-7	CASSRRVSRADYEQYF	TGTGCCAGCAGCCGGAGGGTATCCAGGGCGGACTACGAGCAGTACTTC
.	15	.	TRBV7-9	TRBJ2-3	CASSLSAASTDTQYF	TGTGCCAGCAGCTTATCGGCGGCCAGCACAGATACGCAGTATTTT